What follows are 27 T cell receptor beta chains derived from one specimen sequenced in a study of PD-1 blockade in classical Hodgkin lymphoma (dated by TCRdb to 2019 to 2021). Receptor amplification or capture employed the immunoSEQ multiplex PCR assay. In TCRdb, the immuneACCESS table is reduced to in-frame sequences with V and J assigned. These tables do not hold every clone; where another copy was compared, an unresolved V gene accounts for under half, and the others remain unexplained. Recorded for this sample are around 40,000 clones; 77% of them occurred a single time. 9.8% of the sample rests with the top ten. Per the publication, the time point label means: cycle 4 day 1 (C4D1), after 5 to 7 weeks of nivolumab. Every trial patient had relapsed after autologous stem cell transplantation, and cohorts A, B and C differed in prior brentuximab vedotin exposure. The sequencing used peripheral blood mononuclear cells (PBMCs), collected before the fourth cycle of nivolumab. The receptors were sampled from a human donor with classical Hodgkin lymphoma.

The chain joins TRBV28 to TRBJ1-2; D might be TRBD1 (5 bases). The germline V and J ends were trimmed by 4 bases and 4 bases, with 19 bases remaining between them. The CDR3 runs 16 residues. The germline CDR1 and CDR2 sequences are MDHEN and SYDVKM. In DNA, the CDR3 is TGTGCCAGCAGTTCCCCCTTTTGGGGGAGTACCTATGGCTACACCTTC. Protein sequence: CASSSPFWGSTYGYTF.

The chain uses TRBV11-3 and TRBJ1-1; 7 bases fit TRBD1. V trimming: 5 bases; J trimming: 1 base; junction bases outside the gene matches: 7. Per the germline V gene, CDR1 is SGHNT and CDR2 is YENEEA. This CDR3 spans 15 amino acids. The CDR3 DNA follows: TGTGCCAGCAGCCCTTCGACAGGGACGAACACTGAAGCTTTCTTT. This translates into CASSPSTGTNTEAFF.

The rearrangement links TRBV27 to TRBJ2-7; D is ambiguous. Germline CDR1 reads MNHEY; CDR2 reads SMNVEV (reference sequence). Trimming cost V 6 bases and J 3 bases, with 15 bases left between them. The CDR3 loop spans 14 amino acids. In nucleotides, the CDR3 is TGTGCCAGCAGCCTGGGTATGCGGCTCTACGAGCAGTACTTC. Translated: CASSLGMRLYEQYF.

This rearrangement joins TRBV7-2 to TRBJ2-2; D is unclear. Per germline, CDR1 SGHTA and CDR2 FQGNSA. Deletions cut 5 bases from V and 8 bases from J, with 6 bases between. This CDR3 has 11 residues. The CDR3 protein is CASSPMGELFF. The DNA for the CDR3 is TGTGCCAGCAGCCCGATGGGGGAGCTGTTTTTT.

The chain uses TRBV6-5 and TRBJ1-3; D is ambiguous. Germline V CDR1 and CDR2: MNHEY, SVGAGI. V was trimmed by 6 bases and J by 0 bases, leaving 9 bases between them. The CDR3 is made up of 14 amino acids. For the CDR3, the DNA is TGTGCCAGCAGGCCGAAACTCTCTGGAAACACCATATATTTT. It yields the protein CASRPKLSGNTIYF.

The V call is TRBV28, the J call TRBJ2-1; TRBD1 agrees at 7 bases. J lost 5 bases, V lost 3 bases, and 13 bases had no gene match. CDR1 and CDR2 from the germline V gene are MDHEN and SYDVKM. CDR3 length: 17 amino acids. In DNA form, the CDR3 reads TGTGCCAGCAGTTTTAGGGCGACGGGACAGCTCCACAATGAGCAGTTCTTC. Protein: CASSFRATGQLHNEQFF.

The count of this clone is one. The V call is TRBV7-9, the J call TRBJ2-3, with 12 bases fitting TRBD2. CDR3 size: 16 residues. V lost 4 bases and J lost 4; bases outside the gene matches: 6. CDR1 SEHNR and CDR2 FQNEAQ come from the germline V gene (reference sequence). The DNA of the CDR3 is TGTGCCAGCAGCTATCTAGCGGGGGGGCCGCCAGATACGCAGTATTTT. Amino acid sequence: CASSYLAGGPPDTQYF.

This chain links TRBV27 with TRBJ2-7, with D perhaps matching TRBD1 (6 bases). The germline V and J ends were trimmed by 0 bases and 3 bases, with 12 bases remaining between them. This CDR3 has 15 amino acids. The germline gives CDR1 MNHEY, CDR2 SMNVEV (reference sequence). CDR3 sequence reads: CASSLSAAGDYEQYF. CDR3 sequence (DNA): TGTGCCAGCAGTTTATCGGCGGCAGGGGACTACGAGCAGTACTTC.

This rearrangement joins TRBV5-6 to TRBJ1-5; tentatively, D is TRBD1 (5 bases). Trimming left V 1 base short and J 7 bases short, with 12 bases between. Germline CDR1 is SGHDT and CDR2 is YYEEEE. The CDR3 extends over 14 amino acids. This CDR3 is CASSLLSGPQPQHF. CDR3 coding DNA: TGTGCCAGCAGCTTGCTTTCGGGACCGCAGCCCCAGCATTTT. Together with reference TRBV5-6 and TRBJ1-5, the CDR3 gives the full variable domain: DAGVTQSPTHLIKTRGQQVTLRCSPKSGHDTVSWYQQALGQGPQFIFQYYEEEERQRGNFPDRFSGHQFPNYSSELNVNALLLGDSALYLCASSLLSGPQPQHFGDGTRLSIL.

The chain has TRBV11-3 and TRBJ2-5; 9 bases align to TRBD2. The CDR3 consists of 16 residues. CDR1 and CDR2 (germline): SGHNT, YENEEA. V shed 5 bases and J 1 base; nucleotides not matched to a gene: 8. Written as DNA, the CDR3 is TGTGCCAGCAGCGCCGGGGTTAGCGGGGGCCAAGAGACCCAGTACTTC. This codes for CASSAGVSGGQETQYF.

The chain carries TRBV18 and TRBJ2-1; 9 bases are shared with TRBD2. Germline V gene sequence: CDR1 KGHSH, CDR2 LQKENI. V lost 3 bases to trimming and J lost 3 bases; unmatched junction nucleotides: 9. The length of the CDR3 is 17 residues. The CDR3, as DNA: TGTGCCAGCTCACCGTTGCCGGGACTAGCATTCTACAATGAGCAGTTCTTC. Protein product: CASSPLPGLAFYNEQFF.

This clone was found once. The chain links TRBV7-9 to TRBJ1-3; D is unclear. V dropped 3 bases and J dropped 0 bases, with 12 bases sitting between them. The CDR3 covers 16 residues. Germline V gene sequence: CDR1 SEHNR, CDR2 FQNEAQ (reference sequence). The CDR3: CASSFWQSVSGNTIYF. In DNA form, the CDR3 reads TGTGCCAGCAGCTTCTGGCAGAGTGTCTCTGGAAACACCATATATTTT.

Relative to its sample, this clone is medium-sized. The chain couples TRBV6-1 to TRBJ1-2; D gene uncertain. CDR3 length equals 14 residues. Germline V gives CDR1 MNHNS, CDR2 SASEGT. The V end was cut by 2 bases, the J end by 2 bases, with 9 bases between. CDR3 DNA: TGTGCCAGCAGTGAACAACGCAGGAACTATGGCTACACCTTC. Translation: CASSEQRRNYGYTF.

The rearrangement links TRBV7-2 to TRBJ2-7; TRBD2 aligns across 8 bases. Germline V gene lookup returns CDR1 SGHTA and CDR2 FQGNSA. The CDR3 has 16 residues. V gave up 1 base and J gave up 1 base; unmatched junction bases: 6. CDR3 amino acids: CASSLDLIAGSYEQYF. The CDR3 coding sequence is TGTGCCAGCAGCTTAGATCTAATAGCGGGATCCTACGAGCAGTACTTC.

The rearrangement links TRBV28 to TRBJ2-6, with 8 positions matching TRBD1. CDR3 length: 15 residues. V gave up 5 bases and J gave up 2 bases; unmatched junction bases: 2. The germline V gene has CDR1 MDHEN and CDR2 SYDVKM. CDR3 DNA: TGTGCCAGCAGTACACAGGGGGCTGGGGCCAACGTCCTGACTTTC. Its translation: CASSTQGAGANVLTF.

CDR3 protein: CASSAMGQMGGNTIYF. The CDR3 DNA follows: TGCGCCAGCAGCGCAATGGGACAGATGGGTGGAAACACCATATATTTT. This chain links TRBV5-1 with TRBJ1-3; TRBD1 matches 7 bases. In germline, CDR1 is SGHRS, CDR2 YFSETQ. The junction had 10 bases not matched to a gene; V was cut back by 4 bases and J by 3 bases. This CDR3 has 16 amino acids.

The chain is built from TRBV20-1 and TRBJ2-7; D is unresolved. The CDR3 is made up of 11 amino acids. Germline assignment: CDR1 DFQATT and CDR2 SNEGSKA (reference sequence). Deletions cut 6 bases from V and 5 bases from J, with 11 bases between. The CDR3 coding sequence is TGCAGTGCCCAGACCCGGGACGAGCAGTACTTC. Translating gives CSAQTRDEQYF.

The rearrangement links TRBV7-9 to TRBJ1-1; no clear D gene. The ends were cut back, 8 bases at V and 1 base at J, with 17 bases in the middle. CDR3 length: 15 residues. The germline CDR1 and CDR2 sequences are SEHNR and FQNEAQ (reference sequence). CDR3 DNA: TGTGCCAGCCGCGCCCGTGGCGGGAAGAACACTGAAGCTTTCTTT. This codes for CASRARGGKNTEAFF.

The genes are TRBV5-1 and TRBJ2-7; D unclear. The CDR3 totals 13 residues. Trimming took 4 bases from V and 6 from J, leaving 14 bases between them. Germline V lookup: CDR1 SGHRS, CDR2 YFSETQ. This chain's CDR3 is CASSPGPLSEQYF. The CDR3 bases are TGCGCCAGCAGCCCGGGCCCCCTCAGCGAGCAGTACTTC.

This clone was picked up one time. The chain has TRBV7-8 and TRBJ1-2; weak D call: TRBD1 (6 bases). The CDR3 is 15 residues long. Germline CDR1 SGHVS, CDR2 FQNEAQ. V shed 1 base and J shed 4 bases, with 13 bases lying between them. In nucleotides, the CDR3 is TGTGCCAGCAGCTTAGGCCAGGGGTGGCCCTATGGCTACACCTTC. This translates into CASSLGQGWPYGYTF.

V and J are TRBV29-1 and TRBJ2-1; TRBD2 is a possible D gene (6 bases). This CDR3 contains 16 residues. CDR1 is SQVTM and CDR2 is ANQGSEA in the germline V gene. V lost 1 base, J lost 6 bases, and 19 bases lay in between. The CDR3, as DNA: TGCAGCGTTGAAGTCCTCCGGGACTTTAGCGGCAATGAGCAGTTCTTC. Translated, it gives CSVEVLRDFSGNEQFF.

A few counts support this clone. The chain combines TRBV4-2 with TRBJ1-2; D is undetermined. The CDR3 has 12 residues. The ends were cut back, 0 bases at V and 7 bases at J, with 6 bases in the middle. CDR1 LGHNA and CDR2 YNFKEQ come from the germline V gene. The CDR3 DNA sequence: TGTGCCAGCAGCCAAGAGTACTCTGGCTACACCTTC. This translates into CASSQEYSGYTF.

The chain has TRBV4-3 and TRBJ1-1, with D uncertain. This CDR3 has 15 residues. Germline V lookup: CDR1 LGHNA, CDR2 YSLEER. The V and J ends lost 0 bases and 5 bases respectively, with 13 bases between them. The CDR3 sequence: CASSQDTAAGTEAFF. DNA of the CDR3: TGCGCCAGCAGCCAAGATACGGCTGCGGGAACTGAAGCTTTCTTT.

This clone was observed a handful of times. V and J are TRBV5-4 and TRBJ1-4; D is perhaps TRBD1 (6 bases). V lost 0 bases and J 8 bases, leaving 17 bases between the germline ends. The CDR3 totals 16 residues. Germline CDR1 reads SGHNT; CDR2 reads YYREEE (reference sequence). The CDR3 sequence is CASSLGAGDNTEKLFF. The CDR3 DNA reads TGTGCCAGCAGCTTGGGAGCTGGGGACAACACCGAAAAACTGTTTTTT.

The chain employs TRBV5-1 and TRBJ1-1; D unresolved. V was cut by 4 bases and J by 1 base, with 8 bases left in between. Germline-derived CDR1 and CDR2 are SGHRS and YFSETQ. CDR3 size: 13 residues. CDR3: CASSTGRNTEAFF. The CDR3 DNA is TGCGCCAGCAGCACTGGACGGAACACTGAAGCTTTCTTT.

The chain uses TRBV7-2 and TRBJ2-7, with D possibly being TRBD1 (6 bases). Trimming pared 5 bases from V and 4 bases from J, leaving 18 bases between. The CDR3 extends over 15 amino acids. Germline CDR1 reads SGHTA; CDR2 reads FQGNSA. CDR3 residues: CASSKKATGTYEQYF. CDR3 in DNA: TGTGCCAGCAGCAAAAAGGCGACAGGAACATACGAGCAGTACTTC.

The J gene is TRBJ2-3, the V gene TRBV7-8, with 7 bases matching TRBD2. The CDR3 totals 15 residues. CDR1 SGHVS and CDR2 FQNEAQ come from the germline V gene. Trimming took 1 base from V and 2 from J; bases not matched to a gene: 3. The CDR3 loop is CASSLGGGFTDTQYF. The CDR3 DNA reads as TGTGCCAGCAGCTTAGGGGGGGGTTTCACAGATACGCAGTATTTT.